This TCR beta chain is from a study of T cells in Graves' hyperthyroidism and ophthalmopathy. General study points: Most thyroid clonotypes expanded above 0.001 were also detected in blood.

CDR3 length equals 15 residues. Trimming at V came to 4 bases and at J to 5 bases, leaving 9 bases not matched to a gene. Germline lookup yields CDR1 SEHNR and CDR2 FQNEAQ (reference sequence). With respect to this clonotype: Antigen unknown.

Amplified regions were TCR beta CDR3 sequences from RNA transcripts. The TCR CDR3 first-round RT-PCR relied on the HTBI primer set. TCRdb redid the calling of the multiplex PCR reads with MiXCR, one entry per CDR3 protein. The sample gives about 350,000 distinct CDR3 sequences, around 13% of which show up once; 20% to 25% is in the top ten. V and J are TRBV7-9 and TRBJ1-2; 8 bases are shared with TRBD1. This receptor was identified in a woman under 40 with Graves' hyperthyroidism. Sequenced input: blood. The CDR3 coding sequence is TGTGCCAGCAGCTACTACAGGGGGGATAGGTATGGCTACACCTTC. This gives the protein CASSYYRGDRYGYTF.